This T cell receptor (beta chain) was identified during a study of Graves' ophthalmopathy and Graves' hyperthyroidism (dated by TCRdb to the late 2010s). For the study in its entirety: Peripheral blood samples were taken at the time of initial diagnosis, before any treatment was given. To explore V-J signatures that distinguish ophthalmopathy from hyperthyroidism, a discovery set of around 100 patients was enrolled, made up of 40 to 45 with ophthalmopathy and some 58 with stable hyperthyroidism. To tell Graves' ophthalmopathy apart from Graves' hyperthyroidism, and to predict which patients would progress to ophthalmopathy, the study relied on TCR beta repertoire signatures. In roughly 6 hyperthyroidism patients, the T-cell repertoire of thyroid tissue was compared with the T-cell repertoire of blood. For independent validation, a separate cohort was made up of 18 hyperthyroidism patients plus 17 patients who later progressed from hyperthyroidism to ophthalmopathy. Following sample collection, hyperthyroidism patients were given methimazole at a starting dose of 30 mg daily, and ophthalmopathy patients were given high-dose intravenous methylprednisolone. In total, 120 to 150 blood samples were TCR-sequenced: 43 ophthalmopathy, 75 hyperthyroidism and about 17 hyperthyroidism-to-ophthalmopathy patients. The roughly 94 discovery patients were randomly divided into training and test sets at a 7:3 ratio. Here is what the overall study found, with its caveats: Most of the expanded thyroid clonotypes with a frequency above 0.001 were also detected in blood, and it was suggested that the thyroid immune response may be reflected by blood repertoires. No statistical method was used to set the sample size in advance, and the investigators knew which group each participant was assigned to. Ophthalmopathy was separated from stable hyperthyroidism by the 13-signature model with roughly 90% sensitivity and around 81% specificity in cross-validation and with 80%/75% in the test set. In validation, the model predicted ophthalmopathy progression with 70.59% sensitivity and approximately 72% specificity; 12 predicted patients were CT-confirmed with GO in a median of approximately 6.5 months.

Stable hyperthyroidism was defined as no progression to ophthalmopathy within 18 months of follow-up. Patients with hyperthyroidism were aged 18 to 65 years, had been newly diagnosed, and had a disease duration of less than 2 months. Anyone with other autoimmune diseases, uncontrolled infections, pregnancy or lactation was excluded from the study. Diagnosis relied on clinical symptoms, serum thyroxine, TRAb, thyroid ultrasound and orbital computed tomography. Ficoll-Paque density gradient centrifugation was used to isolate PBMCs from approximately 10 ml of fresh peripheral blood. Total RNA was extracted with Trizol reagent and quality-checked on an Agilent 2100 Bioanalyzer. For repertoire sequencing, the TCR beta CDR3 regions were amplified from RNA transcripts. The first round was an RT-PCR using HTBI primers with the Qiagen OneStep RT-PCR kit, and this first round was followed by a second-round multiplex PCR, then size selection and purification. The libraries underwent paired-end sequencing with 100 bp reads on an Illumina HiSeq2000. Per the original workflow: SOAPnuke was used to process the reads, throwing out any read that had adapters, had uncalled bases, had a mean Phred below 15, or lacked an exact constant-primer or identifier match. COPE v1.2.5 was used to merge high-quality paired reads. Clonotypes were defined as unique nucleotide sequences and were aligned to IMGT TRB V, D and J references using MiTCR v1.1. The analysis was limited to V-J combinations with a frequency above 0.0001, which together covered more than 99% of repertoires. A TCR clonal expansion and chaos score per V-J combination was defined as the ratio of F50 clonal expansion to chaos observed in the TCRdist matrix. Welch's t-statistics and random forest were used to narrow the features down to over ten V-J combinations, which were then fed into a naive Bayes classifier. The similarity between thyroid and blood repertoires was quantified using the Morisita-Horn index. Through fastp at Q25 and MiXCR, TCRdb rebuilt clones from the public reads, retaining in-frame beta chains. Rows are combined by CDR3 protein, so each entry shows the most common genes and DNA. Clone size and V and J calls follow TCRdb, not the original study. Present in this sample are around 400,000 distinct CDR3 sequences, 21% of which were seen just once. The leading ten clones occupy roughly 3% of the sample.

The junction shows trimming of 3 bases on V and 1 base on J, and the gene matches do not reach 8 bases of it. The CDR3, from cysteine to phenylalanine, totals 17 residues. The kept DNA is CDR3 alone, 51 bases in frame from the first base. This clonotype was detected a few times. Its target antigen remains unknown. No much larger clone exists at a distance of one base, and base qualities are not known. The chain was built from TRBV12-3 or TRBV12-4 and TRBJ1-1, with 10 bases in between that match TRBD1. The sequencing input was peripheral blood. The sequence was obtained from a woman aged 18-30 years with stable Graves' hyperthyroidism. Donor details come from another sample of the same person, matched by shared clones. The bases are TGTGCCAGCAGTTTTAGCGCGACAGGGGGCTGGAACACTGAAGCTTTCTTT. Its protein reads: CASSFSATGGWNTEAFF.